The next 9 T cell receptor beta chains were all read from a single sample in a study of CD8 T cells in ankylosing spondylitis. TCRdb used MiXCR to reprocess the 5' RACE reads, holding one entry per CDR3 protein. The sample consists of a few hundred thousand distinct CDR3 sequences, more than 9% of them appearing once. Sequenced material: blood, either unsorted or a sorted T cell fraction (not recorded which). Every receptor here comes from a female donor with ankylosing spondylitis or in good health (not recorded which).

This clonotype occurred a few times. The CDR3 DNA sequence: TGTGCCAGCAGCTACAGGACTAGCGGGGATGGGAGTCATGAGCAGTTCTTC. This gives the protein CASSYRTSGDGSHEQFF. This chain joins TRBV21-1 and TRBJ2-1; the tabulated D call, TRBD2, remains unverified against the DNA. TRBV21-1 is flagged as a pseudogene. This CDR3 spans 17 amino acids.

This clonotype was picked up many times. The genes are TRBV12-3 or TRBV12-4 and TRBJ2-3; no definite D call. V gave up 7 bases and J gave up 11 bases, with 13 bases separating them. The CDR3 has 11 residues. This CDR3 is CASTGVDGQYF. In DNA, the CDR3 is TGTGCCAGCACCGGAGTGGATGGGCAGTATTTT.

This clonotype was detected a few times. The V and J genes are TRBV28 and TRBJ1-2; D not certain. V was cut by 7 bases and J by 2 bases, with 17 bases left in between. From germline, CDR1 is MDHEN and CDR2 SYDVKM. The CDR3 length is 15 residues. For the CDR3, the DNA is TGTGCCAGCAAAAAAGCAAGTCGGCAGAACTATGGCTACACCTTC. Protein: CASKKASRQNYGYTF.

This clonotype was seen a few times. The chain joins TRBV6-1 to TRBJ2-3; TRBD1 or TRBD2 may be the D gene (5 bases each). Germline values: CDR1 MNHNS, CDR2 SASEGT. V was pared by 6 bases and J by 4 bases, with 17 bases between. The CDR3 is 15 residues long. CDR3 sequence reads: CASRRDAGSPDTQYF. DNA of the CDR3: TGTGCCAGCAGGAGGGACGCGGGCAGCCCAGATACGCAGTATTTT.

This clonotype was recorded a few times. This sequence joins TRBV5-5 and TRBJ2-2; 13 bases align to TRBD2. V shed 4 bases and J 4 bases; nucleotides not matched to a gene: 4. CDR3 length: 16 amino acids. From germline, CDR1 is SGHKS and CDR2 YYEKEE (reference sequence). CDR3 coding DNA: TGTGCCAGCAGCCCGACTAGCGGGAGGTTCACCGGGGAGCTGTTTTTT. Protein sequence: CASSPTSGRFTGELFF.

This clonotype was observed many times. The V and J genes are TRBV29-1 and TRBJ1-2, with 9 bases that match TRBD1. V lost 6 bases to trimming and J lost 2 bases; unmatched junction nucleotides: 1. Per the germline V gene, CDR1 is SQVTM and CDR2 is ANQGSEA. CDR3 length: 12 amino acids. CDR3 sequence: CSVGTGNYGYTF. The CDR3 nucleotides are TGCAGCGTGGGGACAGGGAACTATGGCTACACCTTC. Complete variable domain (other parts from reference TRBV29-1 and TRBJ1-2): SAVISQKPSRDICQRGTSLTIQCQVDSQVTMMFWYRQQPGQSLTLIATANQGSEATYESGFVIDKFPISRPNLTFSTLTVSNMSPEDSSIYLCSVGTGNYGYTFGSGTRLTVV.

This clonotype showed up just a few times. This chain joins TRBV3-1 and TRBJ2-7, with TRBD1 as a possible D gene (6 bases). The CDR3 has 17 residues. The V gene's germline CDR1 is LGHDT and CDR2 YNNKEL (reference sequence). V lost 0 bases, J lost 1 base, and 16 bases lay in between. The CDR3 DNA reads TGTGCCAGCAGCCAAGAATTTGCGAGACAGGAGTCCTACGAGCAGTACTTC. This codes for CASSQEFARQESYEQYF.

This clonotype showed up just a few times. This chain joins TRBV18 and TRBJ1-1; the D gene is possibly TRBD1 (5 bases). The CDR3 extends over 15 amino acids. CDR1 is KGHSH, CDR2 LQKENI, per germline. The V end lost 3 bases, the J end lost 0 bases, and 11 bases lay between the germline ends. The CDR3 DNA is TGTGCCAGCTCACCTTGGGGGGAAATGAACACTGAAGCTTTCTTT. Amino acid sequence: CASSPWGEMNTEAFF.

The V call is TRBV28, the J call TRBJ2-5, with TRBD1 identical over 7 bases. V was clipped by 1 base and J by 5 bases; unmatched bases: 10. Germline CDR1 is MDHEN and CDR2 is SYDVKM. The CDR3 runs 16 residues. The CDR3 protein is CASSLSRMDRHETQYF. DNA for the CDR3: TGTGCCAGCAGTTTATCCCGGATGGACAGGCACGAGACCCAGTACTTC. The full variable domain, its missing parts supplied by reference TRBV28 and TRBJ2-5, is DVKVTQSSRYLVKRTGEKVFLECVQDMDHENMFWYRQDPGLGLRLIYFSYDVKMKEKGDIPEGYSVSREKKERFSLILESASTNQTSMYLCASSLSRMDRHETQYFGPGTRLLVL.